This entry lists 5 T cell receptor beta chains sequenced from one sample in a study of blood T cell repertoires in COVID-19. Produced via immunoSEQ multiplex PCR; TCRdb's table is partial and in-frame only. The table includes under 200,000 clones, about 80% detected once. The sequencing sample was made of PBMCs or T cells enriched from blood (not recorded which). These receptors came from an older woman who had recovered from COVID-19.

The chain links TRBV3-1 (or the pseudogene TRBV3-2) to TRBJ1-1; TRBD1 might be the D (5 bases). CDR3 size: 18 residues. The germline V gene has CDR1 LGHDT and CDR2 YNNKEL (reference sequence). Trimming pared 6 bases from V and 0 bases from J, leaving 23 bases between. CDR3 loop: CASSHIGYRSLMNTEAFF. CDR3 in DNA: TGTGCCAGCAGTCATATAGGATACAGGAGCCTAATGAACACTGAAGCTTTCTTT.

This chain connects TRBV10-3 to TRBJ1-1, with 11 bases lining up with TRBD1. CDR1 and CDR2 (germline): ENHRY, SYGVKD. This CDR3 contains 14 residues. The V and J ends lost 3 bases and 7 bases, in that order; junction bases with no gene match: 4. The CDR3 bases are TGTGCCATCAGTGAAGGGACAGGGGGGGTTGAAGCTTTCTTT. Translation: CAISEGTGGVEAFF.

The chain recombines TRBV27 with TRBJ1-1; perhaps TRBD1 as D (5 bases). Trimming shortened V by 7 bases and J by 0 bases, and 15 bases separated the two germline ends. Germline V gene sequence: CDR1 MNHEY, CDR2 SMNVEV (reference sequence). The CDR3 runs to 15 residues. CDR3 coding DNA: TGTGCCAGCATCGCTATTCCAGGGATGAACACTGAAGCTTTCTTT. It specifies CASIAIPGMNTEAFF.

The chain joins TRBV29-1 to TRBJ2-2; the D gene is possibly TRBD1 (5 bases). In germline, CDR1 is SQVTM, CDR2 ANQGSEA. The CDR3 is 12 amino acids. V was trimmed by 1 base and J by 11 bases, leaving 11 bases between them. In nucleotides, the CDR3 is TGCAGCGTTGAAGTACGGCAGGGTGAGCTGTTTTTT. Its protein is CSVEVRQGELFF.

The chain couples TRBV7-2 to TRBJ1-6, with 7 bases lining up with TRBD1. The V gene's germline CDR1 is SGHTA and CDR2 FQGNSA. V lost 4 bases, J lost 7 bases, and 4 bases stayed unmatched. There are 14 residues in the CDR3. In DNA, the CDR3 is TGTGCCAGCAGCTACAGGGGCCTCAATTCACCCCTCCACTTT. This gives the protein CASSYRGLNSPLHF.